A single sample is the source of the 18 T cell receptor beta chains below, sequenced in a study of cytomegalovirus exposure and HLA in healthy donors. A multiplex PCR was run with 60 Vbeta primers and 13 Jbeta primers. Data came from immunoSEQ multiplex PCR; TCRdb stores just in-frame clones and leaves some out. The sample contains approximately 120,000 clones, over 65% of which appear only once. The sample consisted of PBMCs. These receptors originate from a man aged 25 to 40 in good health and CMV-seropositive.

Notes on this clone: No DNA is shown, since the ends of the CDR3 on it are uncertain; the CDR3 is the one TCRdb lists. The CDR3 reads CASSLGTGQPQHF. The J gene is TRBJ1-5, the V gene TRBV27. Both ends counted, the CDR3 spans 13 residues. In germline, CDR1 is MNHEY, CDR2 SMNVEV (reference sequence).

The chain employs TRBV6-4 and TRBJ2-1, with TRBD2 matching 7 bases. Germline V gene sequence: CDR1 MRHNA, CDR2 SNTAGT. Trimming removed 0 bases from V and 6 bases from J; junction bases left unmatched: 8. CDR3 size: 16 residues. CDR3 residues: CASSDSFAGERNEQFF. Written as DNA, the CDR3 is TGTGCCAGCAGTGACTCTTTTGCGGGAGAACGCAATGAGCAGTTCTTC.

The rearrangement links TRBV9 to TRBJ2-1, with D possibly TRBD2 on 6 matching bases. The CDR3 runs 14 residues. Germline-derived CDR1 and CDR2 are SGDLS and YYNGEE. Trimming took off 3 bases at V and 4 bases at J, with 11 bases between the two ends. The CDR3 coding sequence is TGTGCCAGCAGCGGCGGGACGGAGTACAATGAGCAGTTCTTC. This codes for CASSGGTEYNEQFF.

V is TRBV11-2 and J is TRBJ1-1; D remains unclear. Germline V CDR1 and CDR2: SGHAT, FQNNGV. The CDR3 is made up of 13 amino acids. The V end lost 1 base, the J end lost 7 bases, and 10 bases lay between the germline ends. DNA for the CDR3: TGTGCCAGCAGCTTAGCCCCGGAGATTGAAGCTTTCTTT. It specifies CASSLAPEIEAFF.

The chain combines TRBV27 with TRBJ2-7, with D possibly matching TRBD2 (6 bases). There are 14 residues in the CDR3. V dropped 7 bases and J dropped 3 bases, with 16 bases sitting between them. The germline CDR1 and CDR2 sequences are MNHEY and SMNVEV (reference sequence). The DNA of the CDR3 is TGTGCCAGCAACCCTAGCGTTGGTGTCTACGAGCAGTACTTC. As protein: CASNPSVGVYEQYF.

This clone was detected once. The chain recombines TRBV19 with TRBJ1-1, with D possibly matching TRBD1 (6 bases). CDR1 and CDR2 (germline): LNHDA, SQIVND (reference sequence). The ends were cut back, 3 bases at V and 4 bases at J, with 9 bases in the middle. The CDR3 is 13 residues long. CDR3 nucleotide sequence: TGTGCCAGTAGTATCACAGGGCTCACTGAAGCTTTCTTT. Its translation is CASSITGLTEAFF.

The sample holds one count of this clone. Other nucleotide sequences from this sample produce the same CDR3. The chain employs TRBV5-4 and TRBJ2-7; 10 nucleotides match TRBD1. V lost 0 bases, J lost 4 bases, and 1 base stayed unmatched. The CDR3 length is 14 residues. Germline assignment: CDR1 SGHNT and CDR2 YYREEE (reference sequence). As DNA, the CDR3 is TGTGCCAGCAGCTTGGGGACAGGGGGTTACGAGCAGTACTTC. It translates to CASSLGTGGYEQYF.

This rearrangement joins TRBV10-3 to TRBJ1-5; no firm D call. The CDR3 totals 10 residues. Trimming took 10 bases from V and 10 from J, leaving 11 bases between them. Per the germline V gene, CDR1 is ENHRY and CDR2 is SYGVKD. CDR3 in amino acids: CATGRSPQHF. For the CDR3, the DNA is TGTGCCACCGGGAGGTCTCCCCAGCATTTT.

The genes are TRBV9 and TRBJ1-1; a possible D gene is TRBD1 (5 bases). Trimming removed 4 bases from V and 1 base from J, with 14 bases in between. The CDR3 has 15 amino acids. Germline CDR1 is SGDLS and CDR2 is YYNGEE. The CDR3 nucleotides are TGTGCCAGCAGCCTCAGCGGGGACGGGAACACTGAAGCTTTCTTT. Translating it yields CASSLSGDGNTEAFF. Supplemented by reference TRBV9 and TRBJ1-1, the full variable domain reads DSGVTQTPKHLITATGQRVTLRCSPRSGDLSVYWYQQSLDQGLQFLIQYYNGEERAKGNILERFSAQQFPDLHSELNLSSLELGDSALYFCASSLSGDGNTEAFFGQGTRLTVV.

By share, this clone ranks as medium-sized. This sequence joins TRBV16 and TRBJ2-1; unclear D gene. The V gene lost 4 bases and the J gene lost 5 bases, with 3 bases spanning the gap. CDR3 size: 11 residues. Looked up from germline, CDR1 is KGHSY and CDR2 is FQNENV. The CDR3 reads CASSPNNEQFF. The CDR3 DNA reads TGTGCCAGCAGCCCCAACAATGAGCAGTTCTTC.

The rearrangement uses TRBV6-5 and TRBJ2-7; 14 bases fit TRBD2. The CDR3 consists of 14 residues. The V gene's germline CDR1 is MNHEY and CDR2 SVGAGI. After removal of 5 bases from V and 8 bases from J, the junction contained 5 bases not matched to a gene. CDR3 in amino acids: CASSGTSGSRKQYF. The CDR3 nucleotides are TGTGCCAGCAGTGGGACTAGCGGGAGTCGGAAGCAGTACTTC.

This clone was seen a few times. This rearrangement joins TRBV7-9 to TRBJ2-1; D may be TRBD2 (6 bases). V was cut by 6 bases and J by 5 bases, with 11 bases left in between. Germline V gene sequence: CDR1 SEHNR, CDR2 FQNEAQ (reference sequence). This CDR3 is built from 13 residues. The CDR3: CASRRAGDNEQFF. As DNA, the CDR3 is TGTGCCAGCAGACGAGCGGGCGACAATGAGCAGTTCTTC.

The genes are TRBV27 and TRBJ2-1; tentatively, D is TRBD2 (5 bases). V lost 1 base, J lost 5 bases, and 6 bases lay in between. Germline V gene sequence: CDR1 MNHEY, CDR2 SMNVEV (reference sequence). CDR3 length: 13 residues. CDR3 residues: CASSLFGDNEQFF. The CDR3 bases are TGTGCCAGCAGTTTATTCGGGGACAATGAGCAGTTCTTC.

The chain recombines TRBV9 with TRBJ2-2; 10 bases match TRBD1. The length of the CDR3 is 20 residues. Per germline, CDR1 SGDLS and CDR2 YYNGEE. J gave up 1 base and V 1 base, and 13 bases lay outside the gene matches. CDR3 DNA: TGTGCCAGCAGCGTACCATCGGGACAGGGGTCGTACCGGAACACCGGGGAGCTGTTTTTT. This encodes CASSVPSGQGSYRNTGELFF.

The chain joins TRBV7-9 to TRBJ2-1, with 8 bases matching TRBD2. The CDR3 runs 13 residues. The germline V gene has CDR1 SEHNR and CDR2 FQNEAQ (reference sequence). Trimming cost V 3 bases and J 8 bases; bases outside gene matches: 3. CDR3 coding DNA: TGTGCCAGCAGCTTCTCGGGGGGGCATGAGCAGTTCTTC. It is translated as CASSFSGGHEQFF.

The rearrangement uses TRBV13 and TRBJ1-1; unclear D gene. Germline CDR1 reads PRHDT; CDR2 reads FYEKMQ (reference sequence). There are 15 residues in the CDR3. Deletions cut 0 bases from V and 1 base from J, with 9 bases between. The chain's CDR3 is CASSLGRYWNTEAFF. The DNA of the CDR3 is TGTGCCAGCAGCTTAGGCAGGTATTGGAACACTGAAGCTTTCTTT. Variable domain in full (rest from reference TRBV13 and TRBJ1-1): AAGVIQSPRHLIKEKRETATLKCYPIPRHDTVYWYQQGPGQDPQFLISFYEKMQSDKGSIPDRFSAQQFSDYHSELNMSSLELGDSALYFCASSLGRYWNTEAFFGQGTRLTVV.

The chain carries TRBV9 and TRBJ2-3, with D perhaps TRBD1 (6 bases). This CDR3 region has 14 residues. Germline CDR1 reads SGDLS; CDR2 reads YYNGEE. The ends were cut back, 0 bases at V and 9 bases at J, with 14 bases in the middle. The CDR3 is CASSVGQGKGTQYF. In nucleotides, the CDR3 is TGTGCCAGCAGCGTAGGGCAGGGGAAAGGGACGCAGTATTTT. The full variable domain, its missing parts supplied by reference TRBV9 and TRBJ2-3, is DSGVTQTPKHLITATGQRVTLRCSPRSGDLSVYWYQQSLDQGLQFLIQYYNGEERAKGNILERFSAQQFPDLHSELNLSSLELGDSALYFCASSVGQGKGTQYFGPGTRLTVL.

This chain links TRBV28 with TRBJ2-3; 8 bases map to TRBD2. The CDR3 loop spans 17 amino acids. CDR1 and CDR2 from the germline V gene are MDHEN and SYDVKM. J lost 4 bases, V lost 8 bases, and 17 bases had no gene match. The chain's CDR3 is CASWDWSGSHSPDTQYF. The CDR3 nucleotides are TGTGCCAGCTGGGACTGGAGCGGGAGTCACTCTCCAGATACGCAGTATTTT.